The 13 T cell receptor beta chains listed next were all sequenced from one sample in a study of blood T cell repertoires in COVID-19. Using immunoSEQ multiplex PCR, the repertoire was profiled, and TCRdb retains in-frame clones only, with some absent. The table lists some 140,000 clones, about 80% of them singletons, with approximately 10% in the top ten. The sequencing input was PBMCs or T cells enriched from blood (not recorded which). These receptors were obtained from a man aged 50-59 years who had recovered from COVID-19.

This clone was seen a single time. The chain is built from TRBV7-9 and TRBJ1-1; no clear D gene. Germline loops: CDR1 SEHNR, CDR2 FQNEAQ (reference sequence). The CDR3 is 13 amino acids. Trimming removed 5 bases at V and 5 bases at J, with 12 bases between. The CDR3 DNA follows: TGTGCCAGCAGCCCAGTCGGGAGGACTGAAGCTTTCTTT. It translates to CASSPVGRTEAFF.

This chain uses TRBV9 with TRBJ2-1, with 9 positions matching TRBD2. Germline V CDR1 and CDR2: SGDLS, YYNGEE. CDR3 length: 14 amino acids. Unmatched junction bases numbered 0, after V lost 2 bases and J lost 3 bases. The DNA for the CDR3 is TGTGCCAGCAGCGTTAGCGGGAGCTACAATGAGCAGTTCTTC. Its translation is CASSVSGSYNEQFF.

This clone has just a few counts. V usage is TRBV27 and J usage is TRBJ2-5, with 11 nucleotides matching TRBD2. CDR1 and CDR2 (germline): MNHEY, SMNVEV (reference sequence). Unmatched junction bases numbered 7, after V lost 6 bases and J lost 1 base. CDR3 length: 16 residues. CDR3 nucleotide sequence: TGTGCCAGCAGCCGGCTAGCGGGGGGAATCCAAGAGACCCAGTACTTC. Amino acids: CASSRLAGGIQETQYF.

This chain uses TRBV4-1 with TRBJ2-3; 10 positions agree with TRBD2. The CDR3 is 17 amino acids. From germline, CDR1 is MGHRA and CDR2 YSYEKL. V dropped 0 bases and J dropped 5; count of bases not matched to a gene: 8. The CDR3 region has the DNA TGCGCCAGCAGCCAAGACGGAGCGGGGGGGCATGGAGATACGCAGTATTTT. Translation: CASSQDGAGGHGDTQYF.

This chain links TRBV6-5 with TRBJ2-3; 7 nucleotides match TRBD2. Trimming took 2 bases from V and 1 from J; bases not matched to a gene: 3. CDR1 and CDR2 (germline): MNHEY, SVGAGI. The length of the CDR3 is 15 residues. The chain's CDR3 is CASSYLGGGTDTQYF. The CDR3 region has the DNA TGTGCCAGCAGTTACCTGGGGGGGGGCACAGATACGCAGTATTTT.

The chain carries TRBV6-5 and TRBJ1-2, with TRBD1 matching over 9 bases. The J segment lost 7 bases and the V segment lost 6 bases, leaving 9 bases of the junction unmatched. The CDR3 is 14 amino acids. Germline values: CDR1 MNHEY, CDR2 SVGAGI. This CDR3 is CASSYRGRVSGYTF. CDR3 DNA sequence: TGTGCCAGCAGCTACAGGGGGCGCGTGAGTGGCTACACCTTC.

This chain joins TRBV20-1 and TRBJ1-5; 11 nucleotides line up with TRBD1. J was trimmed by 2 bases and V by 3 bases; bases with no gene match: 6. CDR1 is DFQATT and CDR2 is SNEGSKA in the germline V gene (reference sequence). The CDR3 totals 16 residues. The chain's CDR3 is CSASGGQGVRNQPQHF. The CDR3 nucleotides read TGCAGTGCTAGTGGGGGACAGGGGGTTCGCAATCAGCCCCAGCATTTT.

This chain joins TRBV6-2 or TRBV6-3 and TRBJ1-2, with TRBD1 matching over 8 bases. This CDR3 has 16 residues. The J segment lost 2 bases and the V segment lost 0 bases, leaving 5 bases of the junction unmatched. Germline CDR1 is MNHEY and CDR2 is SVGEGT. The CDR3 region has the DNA TGTGCCAGCAGTTACTCGGCGGCAGGGGGCAACTATGGCTACACCTTC. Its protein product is CASSYSAAGGNYGYTF.

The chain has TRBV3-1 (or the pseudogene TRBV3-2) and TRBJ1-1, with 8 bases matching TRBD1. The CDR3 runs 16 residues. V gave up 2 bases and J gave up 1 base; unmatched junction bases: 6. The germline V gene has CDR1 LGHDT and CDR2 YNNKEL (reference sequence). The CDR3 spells CASSQNDRGRNTEAFF. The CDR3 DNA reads TGTGCCAGCAGCCAAAACGACAGGGGTAGGAACACTGAAGCTTTCTTT.

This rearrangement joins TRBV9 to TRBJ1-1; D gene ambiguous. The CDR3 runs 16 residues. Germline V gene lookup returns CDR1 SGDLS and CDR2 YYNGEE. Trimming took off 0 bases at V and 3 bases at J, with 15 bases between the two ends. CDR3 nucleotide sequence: TGTGCCAGCAGCGTAGCTGGGGTAATCGGGGACACTGAAGCTTTCTTT. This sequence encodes CASSVAGVIGDTEAFF.

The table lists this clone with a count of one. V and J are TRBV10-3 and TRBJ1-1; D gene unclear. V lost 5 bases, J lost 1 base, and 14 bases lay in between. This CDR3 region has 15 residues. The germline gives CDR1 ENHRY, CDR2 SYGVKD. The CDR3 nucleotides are TGTGCCATCAGTCAAGGACTGATTTCGAACACTGAAGCTTTCTTT. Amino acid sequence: CAISQGLISNTEAFF.

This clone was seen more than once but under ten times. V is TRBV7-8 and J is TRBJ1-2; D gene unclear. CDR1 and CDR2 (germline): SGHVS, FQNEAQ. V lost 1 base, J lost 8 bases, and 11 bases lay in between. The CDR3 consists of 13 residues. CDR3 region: CASSLGAGGGYTF. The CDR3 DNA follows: TGTGCCAGCAGCTTAGGGGCAGGTGGGGGCTACACCTTC.

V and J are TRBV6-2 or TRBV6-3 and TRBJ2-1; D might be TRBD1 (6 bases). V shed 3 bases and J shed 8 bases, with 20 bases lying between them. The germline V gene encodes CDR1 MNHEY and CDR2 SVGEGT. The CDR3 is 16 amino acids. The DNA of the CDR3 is TGTGCCAGCAGTTATGTGATTCCTCCAGGGGACGATGAGCAGTTCTTC. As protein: CASSYVIPPGDDEQFF.